This is a list of T cell receptor beta chains from one sample in a study of shared clonotypes between healthy human individuals. The assay was immunoSEQ multiplex PCR, and TCRdb's table has in-frame clones only and misses some. Of some 350,000 clones listed, around 67% are singletons. Input material: memory CD4+ T cells sorted from blood. Every receptor here comes from a man in his thirties or forties in good health. CDR3s include the opening cysteine and the closing phenylalanine or tryptophan. A D gene is named only where the DNA matches it firmly. Not all rows give a size; the values are once, few, many and, for expanded clones, a class.

CDR3,DNA,D,size,J,V
CASSLGRGDTQYF,TGCGCCAGCAGCTTGGGCAGGGGCGATACGCAGTATTTT,-,-,TRBJ2-3,TRBV5-1
CASSLVGPMDTQYF,TGTGCCAGCAGCTTAGTAGGCCCCATGGATACGCAGTATTTT,-,-,TRBJ2-3,TRBV11-1
CASSQTEGRSGKLFF,TGTGCCAGCTCCCAGACGGAGGGACGATCAGGAAAACTGTTTTTT,-,-,TRBJ1-4,TRBV18
CASHLGGNQPQHF,TGTGCCAGCCATTTAGGCGGCAATCAGCCCCAGCATTTT,-,-,TRBJ1-5,TRBV2
CASSESVHYEQYF,TGCGCCAGCAGTGAGTCTGTCCACTACGAGCAGTACTTC,-,few,TRBJ2-7,TRBV10-1
CASSFPGLAGNEQYF,TGTGCCAGCAGCTTCCCGGGACTAGCGGGCAACGAGCAGTACTTC,TRBD2,-,TRBJ2-7,TRBV7-9
CASSLMTSGSAQYF,TGTGCCAGCAGCTTGATGACTAGCGGGAGTGCGCAGTATTTT,TRBD2,-,TRBJ2-3,TRBV5-4
CATRNGRGTEAFF,TGTGCCACCCGGAACGGCAGGGGTACTGAAGCTTTCTTT,-,-,TRBJ1-1,TRBV15
CASSIPRGLPNQPQHF,TGTGCCAGCAGTATTCCCAGGGGGCTACCCAATCAGCCCCAGCATTTT,TRBD1,-,TRBJ1-5,TRBV28
CASSFDRGSYEQYF,TGTGCCAGCAGCTTTGACAGGGGCTCCTACGAGCAGTACTTC,TRBD1,-,TRBJ2-7,TRBV7-6
CASRREAGNTIYF,TGTGCCAGCCGCAGGGAGGCTGGAAACACCATATATTTT,-,-,TRBJ1-3,TRBV2
CASSVRATGELFF,TGTGCCAGCAGCGTCAGGGCCACCGGGGAGCTGTTTTTT,-,-,TRBJ2-2,TRBV9
CASSVRSTNEKLFF,TGTGCCAGCAGCGTCAGGAGCACTAATGAAAAACTGTTTTTT,-,few,TRBJ1-4,TRBV7-8
CASRDVGGSNYGYTF,TGCGCCAGCAGGGACGTGGGAGGATCAAACTATGGCTACACCTTC,-,few,TRBJ1-2,TRBV5-1
CASSGDVPRETQYF,TGCGCCAGCAGCGGCGACGTCCCTAGGGAGACCCAGTACTTC,-,-,TRBJ2-5,TRBV10-2
CASRGDRTGELFF,TGTGCCAGCAGAGGCGACCGAACCGGGGAGCTGTTTTTT,-,-,TRBJ2-2,TRBV6-5
CASSFRADTQYF,TGTGCCAGCAGCTTCCGGGCAGATACGCAGTATTTT,-,-,TRBJ2-3,TRBV7-2
CASSFRQGEGYTF,TGCGCCAGCAGCTTTCGGCAGGGCGAGGGCTACACCTTC,-,medium-sized,TRBJ1-2,TRBV5-1
CASSPELAQMYNEQFF,TGTGCCAGCAGCCCCGAACTAGCCCAGATGTACAATGAGCAGTTCTTC,-,-,TRBJ2-1,TRBV2
CASTNRGERYNEQFF,TGTGCCAGCACAAATCGGGGGGAGCGGTACAATGAGCAGTTCTTC,TRBD2,-,TRBJ2-1,TRBV28
CASSEELTRRLSYEQYF,TGTGCCAGCAGTGAAGAATTAACTAGGCGCCTCTCCTACGAGCAGTACTTC,-,-,TRBJ2-7,TRBV6-1
CASSVRGGNQPQHF,TGTGCCAGCAGTGTTCGGGGCGGCAATCAGCCCCAGCATTTT,-,-,TRBJ1-5,TRBV6-1
CASSRGPTYEQYF,TGTGCCAGTAGTAGGGGACCAACCTACGAGCAGTACTTC,-,once,TRBJ2-7,TRBV19
CSVDQGQGTTDTQYF,TGCAGCGTCGATCAGGGACAGGGGACCACAGATACGCAGTATTTT,TRBD1,-,TRBJ2-3,TRBV29-1
CASSPGGTSPETQYF,TGTGCCAGCTCCCCCGGGGGAACTAGCCCAGAGACCCAGTACTTC,-,-,TRBJ2-5,TRBV18
CATADTTYEQYF,TGTGCCACCGCGGACACTACCTACGAGCAGTACTTC,-,-,TRBJ2-7,TRBV28
CASISYGTGRQTQYF,TGTGCCAGCATCTCCTACGGGACAGGTCGGCAGACCCAGTACTTC,TRBD1,once,TRBJ2-5,TRBV6-1
CASSLASTDTQYF,TGTGCCAGCAGTTTAGCGAGCACAGATACGCAGTATTTT,-,many,TRBJ2-3,TRBV27
CASSQDYTSGAFF,TGCGCCAGCAGCCAAGATTACACAAGCGGAGCTTTCTTT,-,-,TRBJ1-1,TRBV4-3
CASSAVGGFSYNEQFF,TGTGCCAGCAGCGCGGTGGGGGGTTTCTCCTACAATGAGCAGTTCTTC,-,-,TRBJ2-1,TRBV7-9
CASSYLLSQPQHF,TGTGCCAGCAGTTACTTACTGAGCCAGCCCCAGCATTTT,-,-,TRBJ1-5,TRBV6-6
CASRIRAQLPQHF,TGTGCCAGTAGAATCAGGGCCCAATTGCCCCAGCATTTT,-,-,TRBJ1-5,TRBV19
CSVRSSTGNEQYF,TGCAGCGTCCGTTCGTCGACAGGGAACGAGCAGTACTTC,TRBD1,-,TRBJ2-7,TRBV29-1
CASSLAHISYNEQFF,TGCGCCAGCAGCTTGGCACATATCTCCTACAATGAGCAGTTCTTC,-,-,TRBJ2-1,TRBV5-1
CASSLGTGLTYEQYF,TGTGCCAGCAGCTTGGGTACGGGACTAACCTACGAGCAGTACTTC,TRBD2,few,TRBJ2-7,TRBV5-8
CASSVSATDTQYF,TGCGCCAGCAGTGTATCAGCCACAGATACGCAGTATTTT,-,-,TRBJ2-3,TRBV5-1
CASSPRGHSNQPQHF,TGTGCCAGCTCACCAAGGGGCCATAGCAATCAGCCCCAGCATTTT,-,-,TRBJ1-5,TRBV18
CASSLQGDQPQHF,TGTGCCAGCAGCTTACAAGGGGACCAGCCCCAGCATTTT,-,-,TRBJ1-5,TRBV7-2
CASREGHTEAFF,TGTGCCAGCAGGGAGGGACACACTGAAGCTTTCTTT,-,few,TRBJ1-1,TRBV6-1
CASSQGQPRSTDTQYF,TGTGCCAGCAGCCAGGGACAGCCTCGTAGCACAGATACGCAGTATTTT,TRBD1,-,TRBJ2-3,TRBV5-5
CSGRTILGWNEQFF,TGCAGCGGGCGGACAATCCTTGGGTGGAATGAGCAGTTCTTC,-,once,TRBJ2-1,TRBV29-1
CASSQDPLAGGPFIEQYF,TGCGCCAGCAGCCAAGATCCACTAGCGGGAGGGCCGTTTATCGAGCAGTACTTC,TRBD2,-,TRBJ2-7,TRBV4-1
CASSYTDSYEQYF,TGTGCCAGCAGTTACACGGACAGCTACGAGCAGTACTTC,-,-,TRBJ2-7,TRBV6-5
CASSDTGSGANVLTF,TGCGCCAGCAGTGATACAGGCTCTGGGGCCAACGTCCTGACTTTC,-,many,TRBJ2-6,TRBV10-2
CASSFHEQGTYEQYF,TGTGCCAGCAGCTTTCATGAACAGGGCACCTACGAGCAGTACTTC,-,-,TRBJ2-7,TRBV7-2
CASSYPGHTYEQYF,TGCGCCAGCAGCTATCCGGGACACACCTACGAGCAGTACTTC,-,-,TRBJ2-7,TRBV4-1
CASSLDRSYGYTF,TGCGCCAGCAGCTTAGACCGTAGCTATGGCTACACCTTC,-,-,TRBJ1-2,TRBV5-1
CAISEGTGINEKLFF,TGTGCCATCAGTGAAGGGACAGGGATTAATGAAAAACTGTTTTTT,TRBD1,-,TRBJ1-4,TRBV10-3
CASSVGFLGGPEYNEQFF,TGTGCCAGCAGCGTAGGGTTCTTAGGGGGCCCTGAATACAATGAGCAGTTCTTC,TRBD1,-,TRBJ2-1,TRBV9
CASTPLANSYNEQFF,TGTGCCAGCACCCCACTAGCGAATTCCTACAATGAGCAGTTCTTC,TRBD2,-,TRBJ2-1,TRBV2
CASSLGQLGNQPQHF,TGTGCCAGCAGCTTGGGACAGTTGGGCAATCAGCCCCAGCATTTT,-,once,TRBJ1-5,TRBV5-6
CASDQGGNQPQHF,TGTGCCAGCGACCAGGGGGGCAATCAGCCCCAGCATTTT,TRBD1,-,TRBJ1-5,TRBV7-8
CASRRGQGNSYEQYF,TGTGCCAGCAGGAGGGGACAGGGGAACTCCTACGAGCAGTACTTC,TRBD1,-,TRBJ2-7,TRBV7-9